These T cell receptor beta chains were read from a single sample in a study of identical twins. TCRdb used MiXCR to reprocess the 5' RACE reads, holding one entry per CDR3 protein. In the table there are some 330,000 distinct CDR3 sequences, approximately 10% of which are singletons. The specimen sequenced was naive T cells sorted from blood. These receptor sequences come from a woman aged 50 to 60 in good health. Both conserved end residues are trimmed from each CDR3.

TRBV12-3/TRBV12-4,ASSFGGTDTQY
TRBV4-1,ASSTLAGIKETQY
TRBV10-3,AISEGPAGELF
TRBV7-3,ASSLFLRGTDTQY
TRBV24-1,ATSEGGTDQETQY
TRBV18,ASSPLPSLIYEQY
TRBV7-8,ASSLERVSGSQETQY
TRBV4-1,ASSQAGGVSYEQY
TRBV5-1,ASSWARGSSYNEQF
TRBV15,ATSRGQDFNYGYT
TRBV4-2,ASSQDWQGPTGGF
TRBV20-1,SARPYSNQPQH
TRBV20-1,SATPGANQETQY
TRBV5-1,ASSSGAGVPGELF
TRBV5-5,ASSFGRSSYEQY
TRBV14,ASSQVGAFQY
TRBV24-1,ATRGSGAEAF
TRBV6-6,ASSRGTSAGANVLT
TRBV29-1,SADLSGVYNEQF
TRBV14,ASSQGTGFFDEQY
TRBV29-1,SARTGVGEKLF
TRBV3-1,ASSRTGGSDTQY
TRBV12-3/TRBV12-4,ASSLRGVSTEAF
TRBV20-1,SAREREMYIQY
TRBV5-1,ASRSTGPENTEAF
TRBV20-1,SARDRGGVTEAF
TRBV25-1,ASSESFYEQY
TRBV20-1,SATGTSGAYEQY
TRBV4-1,ASSFRDRASYEQY
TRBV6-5,ASSYSTGYGTDTQY
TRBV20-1,SARVRASGETQY
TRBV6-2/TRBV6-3,ASSYSRSSGLTEETQY
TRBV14,ASSQPHNRGEETQY
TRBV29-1,SVAPPVRGAEAF
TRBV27,ASSLLRLGAGETQY
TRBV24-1,ATSETGTSGVYNEQF
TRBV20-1,SASGQSSYNEQF